This is a list of T cell receptor beta chains from one sample in a study of Graves' ophthalmopathy and Graves' hyperthyroidism. MiXCR, run by TCRdb on the multiplex PCR reads, gives a single entry per CDR3 protein. Of more than 150,000 distinct CDR3 sequences listed, 37% are singletons. Sequencing was performed on peripheral blood. Every receptor here comes from a woman aged 40 to 49 with Graves' ophthalmopathy. Both conserved end residues are part of each CDR3. D genes are given only for firm matches. The size of a clone is reported for some rows only, either as once, few or many, or as a class for expanded clones.

>TRBJ2-7|NA|many|TRBV19
TGTGCCAGTAGTGGACTCGACTCCTACGAGCAGTACTTC
CASSGLDSYEQYF
>TRBJ1-1|NA|many|TRBV20-1
TGCAGTGCTAGCCTAATGAACACTGAAGCTTTCTTT
CSASLMNTEAFF
>TRBJ1-5|NA|NA|TRBV6-2/TRBV6-3
TGTGCCAGCAGTCCCCGGGTCACCAATCAGCCCCAGCATTTT
CASSPRVTNQPQHF
>TRBJ2-7|NA|NA|TRBV12-3/TRBV12-4
TGTGCCAGCAGTCCGTCGATGTCCTACGAGCAGTACTTC
CASSPSMSYEQYF
>TRBJ2-7|TRBD1|NA|TRBV9
TGTGCCAGCAGCCCTCGATGGGACAGTACCTACGAGCAGTACTTC
CASSPRWDSTYEQYF
>TRBJ2-4|NA|once|TRBV2
TGTGCCACCTTAGACAGGCGGAAAAACATTCAGTACTTC
CATLDRRKNIQYF
>TRBJ2-5|TRBD2|many|TRBV7-9
TGTGCCAGCAGCCCAAGCGGGACTAGTCAAGAGACCCAGTACTTC
CASSPSGTSQETQYF
>TRBJ1-5|NA|many|TRBV19
TGTGCCAGTGGGGTTGGTAGCAATCAGCCCCAGCATTTT
CASGVGSNQPQHF
>TRBJ1-5|NA|NA|TRBV12-3/TRBV12-4
TGTGCCAGCAGTATGAGGACCGATCAGCCCCAGCATTTT
CASSMRTDQPQHF
>TRBJ2-7|TRBD2|NA|TRBV20-1
TGCAGTGCTAGAGGGACTAGCGACTACGAGCAGTACTTC
CSARGTSDYEQYF
>TRBJ1-6|TRBD1|many|TRBV5-1
TGCGCCAGCAGCGTCGGGACAGATAATTCACCCCTCCACTTT
CASSVGTDNSPLHF
>TRBJ1-1|NA|many|TRBV6-2/TRBV6-3
TGTGCCAGCAGCACTCCCGGACGAGATGAAGCTTTCTTT
CASSTPGRDEAFF
>TRBJ2-5|NA|few|TRBV7-8
TGTGCCAGCAGCTTGTTCAGGGGAGAGACCCAGTACTTC
CASSLFRGETQYF
>TRBJ2-2|NA|many|TRBV6-2/TRBV6-3
TGTGCCAGCAGGATACAGGGATTGGACACCGGGGAGCTGTTTTTT
CASRIQGLDTGELFF
>TRBJ2-4|NA|many|TRBV18
TGTGCCAGCTCACCAACAAGGACCAAAAACATTCAGTACTTC
CASSPTRTKNIQYF
>TRBJ1-2|NA|NA|TRBV6-1
TGTGCCAGCACAACAGGGACTAACTATGGCTACACCTTC
CASTTGTNYGYTF
>TRBJ1-6|NA|many|TRBV20-1
TGCAGTGCCCCGAGCCAAAGCTATAATTCACCCCTCCACTTT
CSAPSQSYNSPLHF
>TRBJ1-5|TRBD1|many|TRBV7-9
TGTGCCAGCGGGGACAGCAATAGCAATCAGCCCCAGCATTTT
CASGDSNSNQPQHF
>TRBJ2-5|TRBD2|many|TRBV20-1
TGCAGTGCCGTACCCGGGGGGGCCAAGACCCAGTACTTC
CSAVPGGAKTQYF
>TRBJ2-7|NA|many|TRBV19
TGTGCCAGTAGTATAACTCTAAACTACGAGCAGTACTTC
CASSITLNYEQYF
>TRBJ1-1|NA|NA|TRBV20-1
TGCAGTGCTAGAATCGTACAGGCGGCTTTCTTT
CSARIVQAAFF
>TRBJ2-5|NA|many|TRBV5-1
TGCGCCAGCAGCTCCGGGACAGCGGGGGCCAAGGTGGGCCAGTACTTC
CASSSGTAGAKVGQYF
>TRBJ1-5|NA|NA|TRBV30
TGTGCCTGGAGTAAGACTCAGGGATATCAGCCCCAGCATTTT
CAWSKTQGYQPQHF
>TRBJ1-2|TRBD1|many|TRBV12-3/TRBV12-4
TGTGCCAGCAGTGGCGACAGGGGGAACTATGGCTACACCTTC
CASSGDRGNYGYTF
>TRBJ1-5|TRBD1|NA|TRBV12-3/TRBV12-4
TGTGCCAGCAGTTCCGGGACAGGGGGCAGGAGCAATCAGCCCCAGCATTTT
CASSSGTGGRSNQPQHF
>TRBJ2-2|NA|once|TRBV6-1
TGTGCCAGCAGAAAACCCGGGTTACTGGACGGGGAGCTGTTTTTT
CASRKPGLLDGELFF
>TRBJ2-2|NA|many|TRBV27
TGTGCCAGCAGTTTATTCGCGGGGCAGGGACACACCGGGGAGCTGTTTTTT
CASSLFAGQGHTGELFF
>TRBJ1-1|NA|NA|TRBV30
TGTGCCTGGGTTACCCGGGTCCTGAACACTGAAGCTTTCTTT
CAWVTRVLNTEAFF
>TRBJ1-2|TRBD1|many|TRBV27
TGTGCCAGCAGTTCCGGGACAGGGAATGGCTACACCTTC
CASSSGTGNGYTF
>TRBJ1-6|NA|once|TRBV7-3
TGTGCCAGCAGCTTAGGGGGACCTAATTCACCCCTCCACTTT
CASSLGGPNSPLHF
>TRBJ2-5|TRBD2|once|TRBV6-1
TGTGCCAGCAGTGAACATCCTAGCGGGAGGGCCAAGAAGACCCAGTACTTC
CASSEHPSGRAKKTQYF
>TRBJ2-2|NA|many|TRBV12-3/TRBV12-4
TGTGCCAGCAGTTTAGGGCGGGGAACGAACACCGGGGAGCTGTTTTTT
CASSLGRGTNTGELFF
>TRBJ1-1|NA|many|TRBV5-1
TGCGCCAGCAGCTTGCTTTCAGGGACGAACACTGAAGCTTTCTTT
CASSLLSGTNTEAFF
>TRBJ1-1|TRBD1|many|TRBV6-1
TGTGCCAGCAGCGAGCCGGGACAGGGTACTGAAGCTTTCTTT
CASSEPGQGTEAFF
>TRBJ2-5|NA|many|TRBV6-1
TGTGCCAGCAGTGAATATTGGCAGACTCAAGAGACCCAGTACTTC
CASSEYWQTQETQYF